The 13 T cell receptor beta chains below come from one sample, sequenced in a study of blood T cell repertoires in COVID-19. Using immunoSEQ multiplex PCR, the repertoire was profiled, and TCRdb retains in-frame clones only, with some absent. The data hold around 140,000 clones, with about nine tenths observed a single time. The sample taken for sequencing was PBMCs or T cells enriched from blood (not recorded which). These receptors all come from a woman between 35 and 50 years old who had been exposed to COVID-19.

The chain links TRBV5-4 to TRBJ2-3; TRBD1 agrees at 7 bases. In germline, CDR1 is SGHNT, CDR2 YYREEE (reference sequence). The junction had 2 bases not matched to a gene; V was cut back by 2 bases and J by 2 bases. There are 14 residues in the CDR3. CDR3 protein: CASSLGGNTDTQYF. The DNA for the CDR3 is TGTGCCAGCAGCTTAGGGGGCAACACAGATACGCAGTATTTT.

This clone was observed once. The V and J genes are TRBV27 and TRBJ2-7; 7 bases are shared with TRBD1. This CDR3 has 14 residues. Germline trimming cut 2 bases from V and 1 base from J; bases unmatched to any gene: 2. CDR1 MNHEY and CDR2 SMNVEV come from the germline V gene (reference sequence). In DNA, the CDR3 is TGTGCCAGCAGTTTAAGGGACAGATCCTACGAGCAGTACTTC. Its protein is CASSLRDRSYEQYF.

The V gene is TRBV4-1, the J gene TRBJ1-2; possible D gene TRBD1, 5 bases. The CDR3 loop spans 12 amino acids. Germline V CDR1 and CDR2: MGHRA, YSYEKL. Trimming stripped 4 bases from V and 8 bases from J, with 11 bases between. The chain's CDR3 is CASSLRGGGYTF. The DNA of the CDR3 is TGCGCCAGCAGCCTGAGGGGAGGGGGCTACACCTTC.

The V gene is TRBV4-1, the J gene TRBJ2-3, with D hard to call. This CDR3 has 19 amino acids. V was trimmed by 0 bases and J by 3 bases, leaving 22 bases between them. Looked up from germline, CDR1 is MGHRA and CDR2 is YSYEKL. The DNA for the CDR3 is TGCGCCAGCAGCCAAGACAACACCAATGCGAGAACGACAACAGATACGCAGTATTTT. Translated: CASSQDNTNARTTTDTQYF.

The DNA of the CDR3 is TGCGCCAGCAGCCAAGAACTAGCGGGGGGGCCGCCCCAGTACTTC. Encoded protein: CASSQELAGGPPQYF. The V call is TRBV4-1, the J call TRBJ2-5; TRBD2 aligns across 13 bases. Germline lookup yields CDR1 MGHRA and CDR2 YSYEKL. V shed 0 bases, J shed 9 bases, and the junction held 4 bases outside the gene matches. The CDR3 is 15 residues long.

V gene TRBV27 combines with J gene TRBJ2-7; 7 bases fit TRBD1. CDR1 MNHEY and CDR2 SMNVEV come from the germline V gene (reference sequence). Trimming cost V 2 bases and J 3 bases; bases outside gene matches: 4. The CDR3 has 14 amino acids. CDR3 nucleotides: TGTGCCAGCAGTTTAATAGGGACAGACTACGAGCAGTACTTC. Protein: CASSLIGTDYEQYF.

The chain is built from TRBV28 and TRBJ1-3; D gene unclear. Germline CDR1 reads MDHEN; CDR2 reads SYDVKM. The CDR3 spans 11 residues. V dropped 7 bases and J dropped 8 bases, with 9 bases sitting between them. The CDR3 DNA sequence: TGTGCCAGCACCCTCTCCTACACCATATATTTT. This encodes CASTLSYTIYF.

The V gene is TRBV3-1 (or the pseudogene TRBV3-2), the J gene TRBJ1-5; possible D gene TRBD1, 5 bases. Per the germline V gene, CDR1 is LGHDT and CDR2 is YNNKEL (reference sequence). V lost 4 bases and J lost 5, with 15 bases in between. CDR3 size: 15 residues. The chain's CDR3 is CASSLAPGFHQPQHF. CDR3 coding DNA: TGTGCCAGCAGCCTTGCACCAGGGTTCCATCAGCCCCAGCATTTT.

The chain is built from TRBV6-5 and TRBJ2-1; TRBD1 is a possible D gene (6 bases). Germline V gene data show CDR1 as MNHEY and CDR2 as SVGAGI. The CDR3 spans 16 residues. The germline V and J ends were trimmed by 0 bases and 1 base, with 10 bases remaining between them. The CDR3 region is CASSYSDSRSYNEQFF. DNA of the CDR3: TGTGCCAGCAGTTACTCGGACAGCAGGTCCTACAATGAGCAGTTCTTC.

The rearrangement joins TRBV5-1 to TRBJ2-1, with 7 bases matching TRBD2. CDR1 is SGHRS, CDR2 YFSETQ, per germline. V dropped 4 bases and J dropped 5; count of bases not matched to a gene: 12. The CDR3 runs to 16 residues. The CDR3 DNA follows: TGCGCCAGCAGCCCACTTCCGGCGGGAGCTAACAATGAGCAGTTCTTC. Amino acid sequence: CASSPLPAGANNEQFF.

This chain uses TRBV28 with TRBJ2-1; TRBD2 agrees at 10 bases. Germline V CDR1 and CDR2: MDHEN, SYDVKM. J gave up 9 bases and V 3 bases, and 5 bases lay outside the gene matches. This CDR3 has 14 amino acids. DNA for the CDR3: TGTGCCAGCAGTTTGGCTAGCGGGAGAATTGAGCAGTTCTTC. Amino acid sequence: CASSLASGRIEQFF.

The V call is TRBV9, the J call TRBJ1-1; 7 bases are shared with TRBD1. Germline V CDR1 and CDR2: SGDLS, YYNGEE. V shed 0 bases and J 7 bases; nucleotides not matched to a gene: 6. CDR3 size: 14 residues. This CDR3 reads CASSVVGGQREAFF. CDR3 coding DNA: TGTGCCAGCAGCGTAGTAGGGGGACAGCGTGAAGCTTTCTTT.

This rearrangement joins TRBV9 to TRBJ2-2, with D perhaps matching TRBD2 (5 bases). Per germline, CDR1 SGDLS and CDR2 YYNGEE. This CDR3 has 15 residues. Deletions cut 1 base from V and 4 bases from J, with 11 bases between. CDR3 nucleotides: TGTGCCAGCAGCGTAACTAGTCTATCCACCGGGGAGCTGTTTTTT. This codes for CASSVTSLSTGELFF.